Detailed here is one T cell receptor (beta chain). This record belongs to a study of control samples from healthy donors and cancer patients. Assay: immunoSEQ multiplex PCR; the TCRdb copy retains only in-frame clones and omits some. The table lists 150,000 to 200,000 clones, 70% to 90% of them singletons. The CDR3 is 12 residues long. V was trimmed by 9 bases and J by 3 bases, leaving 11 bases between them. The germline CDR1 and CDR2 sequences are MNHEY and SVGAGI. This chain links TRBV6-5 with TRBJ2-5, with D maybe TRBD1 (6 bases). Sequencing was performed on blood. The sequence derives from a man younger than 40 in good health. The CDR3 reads CARARTEETQYF. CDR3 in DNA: TGTGCCAGGGCTAGGACAGAAGAGACCCAGTACTTC.